The 17 T cell receptor beta chains in this list originate from one sample, sequenced in a study of monozygotic twins with inflammatory bowel disease. TCRdb derives one entry per CDR3 protein from the 5' RACE reads, leaving out DNA. This sample carries about 160,000 distinct CDR3 sequences, with roughly 2.3% going to the ten biggest clones. Sequenced material: blood. These receptors came from a human donor with ulcerative colitis or Crohn's disease, or a healthy co-twin of an affected twin (not recorded which).

This sequence joins TRBV18 and TRBJ2-1. CDR1 is KGHSH and CDR2 is LQKENI in the germline V gene. There are 13 residues in the CDR3. CDR3 amino acids: CASSPPGGNEQFF.

J is TRBJ1-1 and V is TRBV7-9. Germline CDR1 and CDR2: SEHNR and FQNEAQ (reference sequence). The CDR3 has 15 residues. The CDR3: CASSLAGMEWSEAFF.

The chain is built from TRBV18 and TRBJ2-5; TCRdb's assignment of TRBD1 cannot be checked, as there is no DNA. This CDR3 has 14 residues. Germline-derived CDR1 and CDR2 are KGHSH and LQKENI. CDR3 residues: CASSLGTAEETQYF.

The chain employs TRBV5-1 and TRBJ2-3; TCRdb designates TRBD1, a call that cannot be tested without DNA. The CDR3 is 14 residues long. Germline V lookup: CDR1 SGHRS, CDR2 YFSETQ. CDR3 protein: CASSADSTTDTQYF.

The chain carries TRBV5-1 and TRBJ2-4. CDR1 is SGHRS, CDR2 YFSETQ, per germline. This CDR3 comprises 13 residues. CDR3 residues: CASSSADLDIQYF.

The genes are TRBV7-8 and TRBJ2-1; TCRdb's D gene call, TRBD1, goes unchecked for lack of DNA. CDR1 and CDR2 (germline): SGHVS, FQNEAQ. The CDR3 is 17 amino acids. The CDR3 loop reads CASSALWGGFSYNEQFF.

The J gene is TRBJ2-1, the V gene TRBV13; checking the TCRdb D call of TRBD2 is not possible without DNA. CDR1 and CDR2 from the germline V gene are PRHDT and FYEKMQ (reference sequence). This CDR3 is 16 amino acids long. The CDR3 sequence is CASSLAGGTSNNEQFF.

This sequence joins TRBV24-1 and TRBJ1-5. The germline CDR1 and CDR2 sequences are KGHDR and SFDVKD. This CDR3 is 14 amino acids long. CDR3 amino acids: CATSDLSDNQPQHF.

The chain's CDR3 is CASSSPVSGANVLTF. The chain recombines TRBV12-3 or TRBV12-4 with TRBJ2-6; with no DNA, the TCRdb D assignment of TRBD1 cannot be verified. The CDR3 extends over 15 amino acids.

The rearrangement uses TRBV5-1 and TRBJ2-7. This CDR3 comprises 16 residues. The germline V gene has CDR1 SGHRS and CDR2 YFSETQ. The CDR3 region is CASSLASSGHSYEQYF.

The V and J genes are TRBV7-9 and TRBJ2-1. Germline CDR1 SEHNR, CDR2 FQNEAQ (reference sequence). The CDR3 is made up of 11 amino acids. This CDR3 is CASRLEAEQFF.

V gene TRBV10-3 combines with J gene TRBJ1-2. The CDR3 loop spans 13 amino acids. Looked up from germline, CDR1 is ENHRY and CDR2 is SYGVKD. CDR3 region: CAISESADPGYTF.

CDR3 loop: CASSQALAGLSYEQYF. The chain recombines TRBV4-2 with TRBJ2-7; TCRdb's D gene call, TRBD2, goes unchecked for lack of DNA. The length of the CDR3 is 16 residues. Germline V lookup: CDR1 LGHNA, CDR2 YNFKEQ.

The chain recombines TRBV5-1 with TRBJ1-2; TCRdb calls TRBD1, which cannot be checked without DNA. This CDR3 contains 15 residues. The germline gives CDR1 SGHRS, CDR2 YFSETQ. The CDR3 reads CASSLAPGTGDGYTF.

The chain has TRBV29-1 and TRBJ1-1; TCRdb proposes TRBD1, but this gene call is untestable without DNA. Germline lookup yields CDR1 SQVTM and CDR2 ANQGSEA. This CDR3 is 11 amino acids long. CDR3 sequence reads: CSVGRGAEAFF.

This rearrangement joins TRBV27 to TRBJ1-5; TCRdb designates TRBD1, a call that cannot be tested without DNA. Germline lookup yields CDR1 MNHEY and CDR2 SMNVEV (reference sequence). CDR3 length: 14 residues. Here the CDR3 reads CASSPGQGGQPQHF.

The rearrangement joins TRBV20-1 to TRBJ2-5; lacking DNA, the TRBD2 call made by TCRdb goes unchecked. Germline V gives CDR1 DFQATT, CDR2 SNEGSKA (reference sequence). The length of the CDR3 is 14 residues. The CDR3 is CSALQTSDQETQYF.